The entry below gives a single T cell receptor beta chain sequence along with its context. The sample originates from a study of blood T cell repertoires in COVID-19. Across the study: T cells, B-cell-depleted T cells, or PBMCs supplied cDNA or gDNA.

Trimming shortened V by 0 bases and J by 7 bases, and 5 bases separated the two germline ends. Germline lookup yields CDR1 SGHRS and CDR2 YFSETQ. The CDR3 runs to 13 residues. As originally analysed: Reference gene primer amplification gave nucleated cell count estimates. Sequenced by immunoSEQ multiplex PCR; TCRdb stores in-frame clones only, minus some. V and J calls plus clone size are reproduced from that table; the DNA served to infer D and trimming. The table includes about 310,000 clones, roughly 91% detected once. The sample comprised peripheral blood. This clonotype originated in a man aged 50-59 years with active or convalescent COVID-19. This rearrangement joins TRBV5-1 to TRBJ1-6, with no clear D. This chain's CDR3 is CASSLDRNSPLHF. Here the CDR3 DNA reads TGCGCCAGCAGCTTGGACCGGAATTCACCCCTCCACTTT.